These 18 T cell receptor beta chains share one sample of origin, sequenced in a study of blood T cells in healthy people across ages. It was with a sample-barcoded 5' primer and a J-beta primer mix that a second PCR of roughly 7 to 12 cycles was run. Each CDR3 protein is one row after TCRdb ran MiXCR on the 5' RACE reads. The table includes approximately 800,000 distinct CDR3 sequences, approximately 35% detected once. Material for sequencing was blood. These receptors originate from a man aged 18 to 35 in good health.

This clonotype was seen a handful of times. The CDR3: CSAPVGGQGNYEQYF. The CDR3 nucleotides are TGCAGTGCCCCAGTTGGGGGACAGGGGAACTACGAGCAGTACTTC. The chain has TRBV20-1 and TRBJ2-7; 10 nucleotides agree with TRBD1. The CDR3 extends over 15 amino acids. Germline CDR1 DFQATT, CDR2 SNEGSKA (reference sequence). With V trimmed by 6 bases and J by 3 bases, 11 bases remained unmatched.

The chain links TRBV30 to TRBJ2-4; D remains ambiguous. The CDR3 has 12 residues. Germline assignment: CDR1 GTSNPN and CDR2 SVGIG (reference sequence). Trimming shortened V by 4 bases and J by 5 bases, and 9 bases separated the two germline ends. Written as DNA, the CDR3 is TGTGCCTGGAATCTGGACCAAAACATTCAGTACTTC. This encodes CAWNLDQNIQYF.

This chain connects TRBV3-1 to TRBJ1-1; D uncertain. The CDR3 length is 13 residues. Germline lookup yields CDR1 LGHDT and CDR2 YNNKEL (reference sequence). Trimming removed 2 bases from V and 0 bases from J, with 4 bases in between. The DNA of the CDR3 is TGTGCCAGCAGCCAATGGATGAACACTGAAGCTTTCTTT. Translation: CASSQWMNTEAFF.

In this sample, this clonotype turned up a few times. The chain couples TRBV27 to TRBJ1-1; D might be TRBD1 (5 bases). Looked up from germline, CDR1 is MNHEY and CDR2 is SMNVEV (reference sequence). This CDR3 is 17 amino acids long. Trimming removed 7 bases at V and 1 base at J, with 22 bases between. DNA of the CDR3: TGTGCCAGCATTAGGCAGGGTGTATTGTTTGGGAACACTGAAGCTTTCTTT. Translation gives CASIRQGVLFGNTEAFF.

The J gene is TRBJ2-1, the V gene TRBV20-1; TRBD2 matches 10 bases. J gave up 4 bases and V 3 bases, and 3 bases lay outside the gene matches. CDR1 and CDR2 from the germline V gene are DFQATT and SNEGSKA (reference sequence). The CDR3 is made up of 14 amino acids. The CDR3 reads CSARGLASYNEQFF. The CDR3 DNA follows: TGCAGTGCTAGGGGACTAGCGAGTTACAATGAGCAGTTCTTC.

The rearrangement joins TRBV12-3 or TRBV12-4 to TRBJ1-1; D is ambiguous. The length of the CDR3 is 11 residues. Trimming stripped 6 bases from V and 6 bases from J, with 8 bases between. CDR3 region: CASSGRAEAFF. The CDR3 DNA is TGTGCCAGCAGCGGGAGGGCTGAAGCTTTCTTT.

There are a few counts of this clonotype. CDR3 nucleotides: TGTGCCAGCAGCGTGGACAGCGCGAACACCGGGGAGCTGTTTTTT. Amino acid sequence: CASSVDSANTGELFF. This chain connects TRBV5-5 to TRBJ2-2, with D possibly being TRBD1 (6 bases). The V gene lost 4 bases and the J gene lost 0 bases, with 10 bases spanning the gap. This CDR3 region has 15 residues. Germline V gene lookup returns CDR1 SGHKS and CDR2 YYEKEE (reference sequence).

This chain connects TRBV4-1 to TRBJ2-5; tentatively, D is TRBD2 (7 bases). The germline CDR1 and CDR2 sequences are MGHRA and YSYEKL. The V end was cut by 0 bases, the J end by 6 bases, with 17 bases between. The CDR3 runs 16 residues. The CDR3 bases are TGCGCCAGCAGCCAAGATCTAGGGGGGGGGCAAAAGACCCAGTACTTC. Translated, it gives CASSQDLGGGQKTQYF.

This clonotype has ten or more counts. The chain employs TRBV5-1 and TRBJ2-1; 10 bases line up with TRBD2. The CDR3 covers 14 residues. Germline loops: CDR1 SGHRS, CDR2 YFSETQ. V lost 2 bases to trimming and J lost 10 bases; unmatched junction nucleotides: 6. CDR3 protein: CASSFDPSGGEQFF. In nucleotides, the CDR3 is TGCGCCAGCAGCTTTGATCCTAGCGGGGGAGAGCAGTTCTTC.

The chain carries TRBV20-1 and TRBJ2-1, with a tentative D call TRBD2 (6 bases). Germline V gene data show CDR1 as DFQATT and CDR2 as SNEGSKA (reference sequence). V lost 0 bases, J lost 7 bases, and 13 bases lay in between. CDR3 size: 14 residues. CDR3 residues: CSARDGTGWNEQFF. The CDR3 bases are TGCAGTGCTAGAGACGGGACTGGGTGGAATGAGCAGTTCTTC.

This clonotype was counted at least ten times. The V gene is TRBV5-1, the J gene TRBJ1-2, with D possibly being TRBD1 (6 bases). The CDR3 length is 12 residues. The V and J ends lost 2 bases and 6 bases respectively, with 8 bases between them. The germline V gene has CDR1 SGHRS and CDR2 YFSETQ. CDR3 nucleotide sequence: TGCGCCAGCAGCTTAAGGGGGGATGGCTACACCTTC. It yields the protein CASSLRGDGYTF.

The chain employs TRBV6-6 and TRBJ2-5, with TRBD2 as a possible D gene (5 bases). The CDR3 covers 15 residues. V lost 5 bases, J lost 9 bases, and 22 bases lay in between. Germline CDR1 reads MNHNY; CDR2 reads SVGAGI (reference sequence). This CDR3 is CASSQRVQVKAAQYF. CDR3 nucleotide sequence: TGTGCCAGCAGTCAGAGGGTCCAGGTGAAAGCGGCCCAGTACTTC.

This clonotype was seen once. The V call is TRBV19, the J call TRBJ1-2; D is undetermined. In germline, CDR1 is LNHDA, CDR2 SQIVND (reference sequence). Trimming shortened V by 7 bases and J by 0 bases, and 18 bases separated the two germline ends. CDR3 length: 16 amino acids. CDR3 region: CASTHQGGPSNYGYTF. As DNA, the CDR3 is TGTGCCAGTACTCACCAAGGCGGCCCTTCTAACTATGGCTACACCTTC.

This clonotype was observed a handful of times. The rearrangement links TRBV5-5 to TRBJ1-2; D call uncertain. The germline CDR1 and CDR2 sequences are SGHKS and YYEKEE (reference sequence). CDR3 length: 13 amino acids. V was pared by 2 bases and J by 5 bases, with 10 bases between. The DNA for the CDR3 is TGTGCCAGCAGCTTTCAGCCCGAGTATGGCTACACCTTC. Protein sequence: CASSFQPEYGYTF.

The V call is TRBV3-1, the J call TRBJ2-5, with 10 bases fitting TRBD2. V lost 4 bases and J lost 1; bases outside the gene matches: 6. CDR3 length: 16 residues. Germline CDR1 is LGHDT and CDR2 is YNNKEL (reference sequence). Here the CDR3 reads CASSRTGTSVQETQYF. The CDR3 DNA reads as TGTGCCAGCAGCCGCACCGGGACTAGCGTCCAAGAGACCCAGTACTTC.

The CDR3 nucleotides read TGTGCCAGCAGTGAAGCTAGCACCTACGAGCAGTACTTC. As protein: CASSEASTYEQYF. The V call is TRBV2, the J call TRBJ2-7; D call uncertain. Trimming pared 0 bases from V and 2 bases from J, leaving 5 bases between. The germline V gene has CDR1 SNHLY and CDR2 FYNNEI. The CDR3 extends over 13 amino acids.

As to this clonotype: It may be a read error: a sequence one base away is much more abundant. The chain uses TRBV12-3 or TRBV12-4 and TRBJ2-7; tentative D call: TRBD1 (6 bases). The V and J ends lost 6 bases and 7 bases respectively, with 7 bases between them. The CDR3 consists of 10 residues. CDR3 coding DNA: TGTGCCAGCAGAGGGACAGAGCAGTACTTC. Amino acid sequence: CASRGTEQYF.

The chain uses TRBV10-3 and TRBJ2-3; maybe TRBD2 (6 bases). The germline gives CDR1 ENHRY, CDR2 SYGVKD. V was clipped by 4 bases and J by 1 base, with 9 bases between them. The CDR3 consists of 14 residues. DNA for the CDR3: TGTGCCATCAGTGCGGGAGCAGGCACAGATACGCAGTATTTT. It codes for CAISAGAGTDTQYF.